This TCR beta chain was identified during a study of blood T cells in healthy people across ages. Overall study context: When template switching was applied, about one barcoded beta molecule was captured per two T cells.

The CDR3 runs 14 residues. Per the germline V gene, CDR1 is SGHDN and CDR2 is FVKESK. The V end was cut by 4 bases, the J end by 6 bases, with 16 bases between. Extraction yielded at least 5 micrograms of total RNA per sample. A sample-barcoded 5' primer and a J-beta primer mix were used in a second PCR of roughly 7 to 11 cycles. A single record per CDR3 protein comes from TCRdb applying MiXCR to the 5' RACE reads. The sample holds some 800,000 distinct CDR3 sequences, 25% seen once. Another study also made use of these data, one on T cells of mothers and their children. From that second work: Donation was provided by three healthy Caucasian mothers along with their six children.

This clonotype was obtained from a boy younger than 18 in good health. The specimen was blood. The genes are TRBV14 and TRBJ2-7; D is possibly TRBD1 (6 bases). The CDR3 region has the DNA TGTGCCAGCAGCCCAGGGGCAGTTCACGGCGAGCAGTACTTC. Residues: CASSPGAVHGEQYF.